The rows below give T cell receptor beta chains drawn from one sample of a study of cytomegalovirus exposure and HLA in healthy donors. Measured with immunoSEQ multiplex PCR; TCRdb has only the in-frame clones, and not every one. The sample totals some 46,000 clones. Material for sequencing was PBMCs. These receptors originate from a woman in her twenties or thirties in good health and CMV-seronegative. Both conserved end residues are part of each CDR3. The D gene is left open where the match is weak.

>TRBV13|TRBD2|TRBJ2-1|17
CASSPPLAGGQGNEQFF
TGTGCCAGCAGCCCCCCTCTAGCGGGAGGGCAGGGTAATGAGCAGTTCTTC
>TRBV9|.|TRBJ2-2|15
CASSVGGRGTGELFF
TGTGCCAGCAGCGTAGGAGGGAGGGGGACCGGGGAGCTGTTTTTT
>TRBV30|.|TRBJ2-7|13
CAWKFGGAYEQYF
TGTGCCTGGAAATTTGGCGGCGCCTACGAGCAGTACTTC
>TRBV28|.|TRBJ2-7|12
CASSSQRRTQYF
TGTGCCAGCAGTTCACAGCGGAGAACGCAGTACTTC
>TRBV19|TRBD1|TRBJ2-7|14
CASSIIPDRGEQYF
TGTGCCAGTAGTATAATCCCCGACAGGGGCGAGCAGTACTTC
>TRBV9|.|TRBJ2-2|12
CASSPGIGELFF
TGTGCCAGCAGCCCTGGCATCGGGGAGCTGTTTTTT
>TRBV27|TRBD1|TRBJ1-4|14
CASSPRTGAEKLFF
TGTGCCAGCAGTCCCCGGACAGGGGCCGAAAAACTGTTTTTT
>TRBV18|TRBD1|TRBJ2-7|13
CASSGTGGLEQYF
TGTGCCAGCTCGGGGACAGGGGGCCTCGAGCAGTACTTC
>TRBV29-1|TRBD1|TRBJ2-7|12
CSAGQVPYEQYF
TGCAGCGCGGGACAGGTCCCTTACGAGCAGTACTTC
>TRBV5-1|TRBD1|TRBJ2-7|14
CASRLDRASYEQYF
TGCGCCAGCAGATTGGACAGGGCTTCTTACGAGCAGTACTTC
>TRBV28|TRBD2|TRBJ2-3|14
CASRLAGGPDTQYF
TGTGCCAGCAGACTAGCGGGAGGACCAGATACGCAGTATTTT
>TRBV6-1|.|TRBJ1-5|16
CASSEARGTTNQPQHF
TGTGCCAGCAGTGAAGCGCGCGGGACTACCAATCAGCCCCAGCATTTT
>TRBV15|.|TRBJ2-7|14
CATSSAGLAYEQYF
TGTGCCACCAGCAGTGCGGGGCTGGCCTACGAGCAGTACTTC
>TRBV27|TRBD1|TRBJ2-7|14
CASSFRGGPYEQYF
TGTGCCAGCAGTTTCAGAGGGGGCCCCTACGAGCAGTACTTC
>TRBV5-1|.|TRBJ2-1|12
CATKTTGNEQFF
TGCGCCACTAAAACGACGGGCAATGAGCAGTTCTTC
>TRBV4-2|TRBD2|TRBJ2-7|16
CASSHTSGGSAYEQYF
TGTGCCAGCAGCCATACGTCGGGAGGGAGCGCCTACGAGCAGTACTTC
>TRBV18|TRBD1|TRBJ2-7|15
CASSPRQGATYEQYF
TGTGCCAGCTCACCAAGGCAGGGGGCCACCTACGAGCAGTACTTC
>TRBV4-2|TRBD2|TRBJ2-4|15
CASSQAGGTKNIQYF
TGTGCCAGCAGCCAAGCGGGAGGGACCAAAAACATTCAGTACTTC
>TRBV29-1|TRBD1|TRBJ1-1|14
CSVADRGRGTEAFF
TGCAGCGTGGCCGACAGGGGGCGCGGGACTGAAGCTTTCTTT
>TRBV4-3|TRBD2|TRBJ2-7|15
CASSQGTSGVYEQYF
TGCGCCAGCAGCCAAGGGACTAGCGGAGTCTACGAGCAGTACTTC
>TRBV4-1|.|TRBJ2-7|20
CASSQRSDREPGLSSYEQYF
TGCGCCAGCAGCCAAAGGTCGGACAGGGAACCGGGACTAAGCTCCTACGAGCAGTACTTC
>TRBV2|.|TRBJ2-7|12
CATRPDYAEQYF
TGTGCCACCCGACCCGACTACGCCGAGCAGTACTTC
>TRBV5-4|.|TRBJ1-2|14
CASSFGAAAGGYTF
TGTGCCAGCAGCTTTGGAGCGGCAGCGGGAGGCTACACCTTC
>TRBV5-6|TRBD1|TRBJ1-4|15
CASSLTGTGLEKLFF
TGTGCCAGCAGCTTAACCGGGACAGGTTTAGAAAAACTGTTTTTT
>TRBV11-3|.|TRBJ1-2|14
CASSSTGWDYGYTF
TGTGCCAGCAGCTCTACAGGGTGGGACTATGGCTACACCTTC
>TRBV4-1|.|TRBJ1-1|16
CASSQGGGGSNTEAFF
TGCGCCAGCAGCCAAGGCGGGGGGGGGTCGAACACTGAAGCTTTCTTT
>TRBV11-2|TRBD1|TRBJ2-5|12
CATGQVGETQYF
TGTGCCACAGGACAGGTGGGGGAGACCCAGTACTTC
>TRBV6-5|TRBD2|TRBJ2-7|13
CASTSSGSYEQYF
TGTGCCAGCACCTCCAGCGGGAGCTACGAGCAGTACTTC
>TRBV6-5|.|TRBJ1-1|15
CASSSPRDSGTEAFF
TGTGCCAGCAGTTCCCCCCGGGACTCGGGGACTGAAGCTTTCTTT